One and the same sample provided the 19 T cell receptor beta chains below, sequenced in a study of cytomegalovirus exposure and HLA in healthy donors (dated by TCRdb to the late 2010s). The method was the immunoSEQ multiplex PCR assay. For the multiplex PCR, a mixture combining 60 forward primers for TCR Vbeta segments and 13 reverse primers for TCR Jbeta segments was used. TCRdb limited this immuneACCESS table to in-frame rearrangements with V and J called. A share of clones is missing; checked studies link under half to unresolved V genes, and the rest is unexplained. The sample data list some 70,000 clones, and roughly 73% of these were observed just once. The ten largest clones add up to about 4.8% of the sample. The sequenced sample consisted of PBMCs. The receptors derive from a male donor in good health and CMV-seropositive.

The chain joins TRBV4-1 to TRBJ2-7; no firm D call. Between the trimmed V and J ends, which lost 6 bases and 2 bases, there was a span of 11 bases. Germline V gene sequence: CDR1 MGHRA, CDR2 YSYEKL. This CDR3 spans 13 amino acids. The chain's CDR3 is CASSPQHTYEQYF. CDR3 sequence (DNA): TGCGCCAGCAGTCCACAGCATACCTACGAGCAGTACTTC.

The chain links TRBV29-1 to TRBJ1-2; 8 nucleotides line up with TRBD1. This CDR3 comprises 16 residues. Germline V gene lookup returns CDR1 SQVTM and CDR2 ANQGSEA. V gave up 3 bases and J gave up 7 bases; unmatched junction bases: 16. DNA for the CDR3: TGCAGCGTTGATATAGGCAAATGGACAGGGCGGGCTGGCTACACCTTC. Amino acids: CSVDIGKWTGRAGYTF.

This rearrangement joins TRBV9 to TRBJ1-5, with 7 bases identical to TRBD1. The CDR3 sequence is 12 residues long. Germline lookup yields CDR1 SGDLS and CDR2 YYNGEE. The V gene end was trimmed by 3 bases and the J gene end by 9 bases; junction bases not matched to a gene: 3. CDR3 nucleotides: TGTGCCAGCAGCGGATCAGGGGGGCCCCAGCATTTT. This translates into CASSGSGGPQHF.

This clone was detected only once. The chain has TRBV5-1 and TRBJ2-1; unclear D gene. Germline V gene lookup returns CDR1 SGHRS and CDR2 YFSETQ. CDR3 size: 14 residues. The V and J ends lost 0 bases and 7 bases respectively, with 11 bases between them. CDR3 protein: CASSLAQASNEQFF. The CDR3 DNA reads TGCGCCAGCAGCTTGGCCCAGGCCTCGAATGAGCAGTTCTTC. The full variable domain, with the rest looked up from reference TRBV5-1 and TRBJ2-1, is KAGVTQTPRYLIKTRGQQVTLSCSPISGHRSVSWYQQTPGQGLQFLFEYFSETQRNKGNFPGRFSGRQFSNSRSEMNVSTLELGDSALYLCASSLAQASNEQFFGPGTRLTVL.

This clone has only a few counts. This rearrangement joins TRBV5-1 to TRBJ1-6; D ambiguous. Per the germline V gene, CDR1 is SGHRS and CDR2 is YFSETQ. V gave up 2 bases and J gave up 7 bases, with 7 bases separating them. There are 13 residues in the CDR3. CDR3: CASSFRGNSPLHF. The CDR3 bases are TGCGCCAGCAGCTTTCGCGGGAATTCACCCCTCCACTTT.

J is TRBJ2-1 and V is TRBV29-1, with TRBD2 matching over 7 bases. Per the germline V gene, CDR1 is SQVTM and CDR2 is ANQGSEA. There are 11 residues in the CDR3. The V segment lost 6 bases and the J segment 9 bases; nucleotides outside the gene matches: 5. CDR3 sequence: CSVPLAVEQFF. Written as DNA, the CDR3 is TGCAGCGTCCCCCTAGCGGTTGAGCAGTTCTTC.

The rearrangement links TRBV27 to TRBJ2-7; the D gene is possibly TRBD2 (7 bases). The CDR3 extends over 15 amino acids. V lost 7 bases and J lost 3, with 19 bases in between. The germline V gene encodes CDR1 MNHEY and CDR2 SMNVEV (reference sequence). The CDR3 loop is CASTPLGGALYEQYF. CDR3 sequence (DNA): TGTGCCAGCACCCCCTTGGGGGGGGCTCTCTACGAGCAGTACTTC.

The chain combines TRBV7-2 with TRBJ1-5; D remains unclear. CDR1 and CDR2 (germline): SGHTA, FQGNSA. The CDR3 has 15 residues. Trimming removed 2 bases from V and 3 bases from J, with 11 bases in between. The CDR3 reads CASSLTHINNQPQHF. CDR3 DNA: TGTGCCAGCAGCTTAACACACATTAACAATCAGCCCCAGCATTTT. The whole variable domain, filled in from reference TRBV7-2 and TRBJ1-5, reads GAGVSQSPSNKVTEKGKDVELRCDPISGHTALYWYRQSLGQGLEFLIYFQGNSAPDKSGLPSDRFSAERTGGSVSTLTIQRTQQEDSAVYLCASSLTHINNQPQHFGDGTRLSIL.

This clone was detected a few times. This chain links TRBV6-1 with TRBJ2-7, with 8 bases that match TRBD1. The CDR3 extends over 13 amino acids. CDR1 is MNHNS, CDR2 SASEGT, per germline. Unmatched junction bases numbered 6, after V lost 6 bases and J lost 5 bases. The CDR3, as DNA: TGTGCCAGCAGGACATGGACAGGGAACGAGCAGTACTTC. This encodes CASRTWTGNEQYF.

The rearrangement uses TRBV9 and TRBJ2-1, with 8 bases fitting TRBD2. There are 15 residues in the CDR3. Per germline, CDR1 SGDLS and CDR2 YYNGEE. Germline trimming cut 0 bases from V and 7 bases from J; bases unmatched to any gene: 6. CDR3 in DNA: TGTGCCAGCAGCGTAGATCCAGCGGGGGTTAATGAGCAGTTCTTC. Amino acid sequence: CASSVDPAGVNEQFF.

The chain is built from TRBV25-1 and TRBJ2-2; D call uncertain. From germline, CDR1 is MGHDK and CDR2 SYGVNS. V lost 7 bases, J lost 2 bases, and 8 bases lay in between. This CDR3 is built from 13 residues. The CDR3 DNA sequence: TGTGCCAGCATCTCTTTCAACACCGGGGAGCTGTTTTTT. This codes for CASISFNTGELFF.

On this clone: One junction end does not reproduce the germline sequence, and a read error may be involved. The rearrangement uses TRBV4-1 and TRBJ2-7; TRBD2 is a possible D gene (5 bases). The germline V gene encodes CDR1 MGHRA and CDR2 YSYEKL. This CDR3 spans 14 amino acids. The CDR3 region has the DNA TGCGCCAGCAGCTGGGAGCACAGTTCCTACGGGCAGTACTTC. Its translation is CASSWEHSSYGQYF.

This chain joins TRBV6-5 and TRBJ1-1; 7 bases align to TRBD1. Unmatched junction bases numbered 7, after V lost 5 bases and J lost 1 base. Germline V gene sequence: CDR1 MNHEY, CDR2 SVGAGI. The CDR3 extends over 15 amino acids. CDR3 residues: CASSTYRGPNTEAFF. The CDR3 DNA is TGTGCCAGCAGTACCTACAGGGGCCCGAACACTGAAGCTTTCTTT.

The CDR3 spells CATTEERDYSNQPQHF. Written as DNA, the CDR3 is TGCGCCACCACTGAAGAGCGGGATTATAGCAATCAGCCCCAGCATTTT. The chain has TRBV10-1 and TRBJ1-5; the D is unclear. The CDR3 sequence is 16 residues long. Trimming cost V 10 bases and J 0 bases, with 19 bases left between them. Germline assignment: CDR1 WNHNN and CDR2 SYGVQD (reference sequence).

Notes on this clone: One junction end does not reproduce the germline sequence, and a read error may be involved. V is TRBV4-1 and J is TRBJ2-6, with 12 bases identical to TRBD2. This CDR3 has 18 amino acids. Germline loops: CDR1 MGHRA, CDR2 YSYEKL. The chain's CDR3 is CANSQRLAGAFGANVLTF. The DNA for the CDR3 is TGCGCCAACAGCCAAAGACTAGCGGGGGCTTTTGGGGCCAACGTCCTGACTTTC.

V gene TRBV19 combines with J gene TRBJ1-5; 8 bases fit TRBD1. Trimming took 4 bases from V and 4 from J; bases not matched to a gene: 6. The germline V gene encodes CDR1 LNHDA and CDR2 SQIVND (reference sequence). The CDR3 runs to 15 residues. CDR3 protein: CASSTTGQVNQPQHF. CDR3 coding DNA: TGTGCCAGTAGTACAACGGGACAGGTAAATCAGCCCCAGCATTTT. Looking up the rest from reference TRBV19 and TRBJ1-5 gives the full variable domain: DGGITQSPKYLFRKEGQNVTLSCEQNLNHDAMYWYRQDPGQGLRLIYYSQIVNDFQKGDIAEGYSVSREKKESFPLTVTSAQKNPTAFYLCASSTTGQVNQPQHFGDGTRLSIL.

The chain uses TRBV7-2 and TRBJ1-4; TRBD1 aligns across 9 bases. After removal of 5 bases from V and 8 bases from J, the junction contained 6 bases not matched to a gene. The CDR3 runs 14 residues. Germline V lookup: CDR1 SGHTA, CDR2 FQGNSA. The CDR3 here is CASSRDRGDEKLFF. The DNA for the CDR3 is TGTGCCAGCAGCCGCGACAGGGGGGACGAAAAACTGTTTTTT.

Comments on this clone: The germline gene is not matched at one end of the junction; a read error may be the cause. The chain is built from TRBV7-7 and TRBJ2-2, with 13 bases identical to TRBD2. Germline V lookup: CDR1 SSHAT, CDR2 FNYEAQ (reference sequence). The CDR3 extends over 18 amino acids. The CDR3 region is CASSSGTSGVQGTGELFF. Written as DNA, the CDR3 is TGTGCTAGCAGCTCCGGGACTAGCGGGGTACAGGGCACCGGGGAGCTGTTTTTT.

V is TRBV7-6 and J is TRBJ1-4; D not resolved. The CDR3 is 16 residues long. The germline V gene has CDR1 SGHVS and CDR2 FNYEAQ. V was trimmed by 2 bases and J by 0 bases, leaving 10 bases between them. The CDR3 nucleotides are TGTGCCAGCAGCTTATACCCGAGAACAACTAATGAAAAACTGTTTTTT. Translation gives CASSLYPRTTNEKLFF.